This T cell receptor beta chain was retrieved from a study of blood T cell repertoires in COVID-19. Study context: Italy, Spain and the United States were the sources of the convalescent and acute COVID-19 samples. Sample material is recorded as cDNA or gDNA derived from T cells, B-cell-depleted T cells, or PBMCs.

The CDR3 has 15 amino acids. V shed 5 bases and J shed 0 bases, with 11 bases lying between them. Per germline, CDR1 LNHNV and CDR2 YYDKDF (reference sequence). Study processing details: Reference gene primer amplification gave nucleated cell count estimates. TCRdb's table, derived via immunoSEQ multiplex PCR, lists solely in-frame clones and lacks some. V and J calls and clone size are given by that table; D and trimming were obtained from the DNA. This table has tens of thousands of clones, over 75% appearing once. The V and J genes are TRBV15 and TRBJ2-1, with a possible D match to TRBD2 (6 bases). The specimen was peripheral blood. The TCR sequence derives from a man between 65 and 85 years old with active or convalescent COVID-19. CDR3 region: CATSPHGSSYNEQFF. CDR3 nucleotides: TGTGCCACCAGCCCCCACGGGAGCTCCTACAATGAGCAGTTCTTC.